The 5 T cell receptor beta chains below come from one sample, sequenced in a study of T cell responses to AZD1222 COVID-19 vaccine. Sequencing was performed with immunoSEQ multiplex PCR; in TCRdb, only in-frame clones are kept and a portion is missing. This sample has 150,000 or so clones, with roughly 92% found just once. The sequencing used peripheral blood, collected on day 0 of AZD1222 vaccination. These TCRs come from an adult in good health.

V is TRBV7-2 and J is TRBJ2-6; D ambiguous. Trimming took 0 bases from V and 0 from J, leaving 12 bases between them. This CDR3 comprises 18 residues. Germline assignment: CDR1 SGHTA and CDR2 FQGNSA. The CDR3: CASSLAQTSNSGANVLTF. For the CDR3, the DNA is TGTGCCAGCAGCTTAGCGCAGACAAGCAACTCTGGGGCCAACGTCCTGACTTTC.

This sequence joins TRBV5-1 and TRBJ1-2, with D uncertain. The germline V and J ends were trimmed by 2 bases and 8 bases, with 16 bases remaining between them. The CDR3 is 14 residues long. Germline loops: CDR1 SGHRS, CDR2 YFSETQ. CDR3 protein: CASSLVEASGGYTF. DNA for the CDR3: TGCGCCAGCAGCTTAGTCGAGGCGTCCGGGGGCTACACCTTC. Drawing the rest from reference TRBV5-1 and TRBJ1-2, the complete variable domain is KAGVTQTPRYLIKTRGQQVTLSCSPISGHRSVSWYQQTPGQGLQFLFEYFSETQRNKGNFPGRFSGRQFSNSRSEMNVSTLELGDSALYLCASSLVEASGGYTFGSGTRLTVV.

This sequence joins TRBV9 and TRBJ1-2, with 7 bases aligning to TRBD1. CDR3 length: 15 amino acids. V lost 1 base, J lost 0 bases, and 3 bases stayed unmatched. The germline V gene encodes CDR1 SGDLS and CDR2 YYNGEE. CDR3 DNA sequence: TGTGCCAGCAGCGTACGACAGGGACCTAACTATGGCTACACCTTC. Translation: CASSVRQGPNYGYTF.

The J gene is TRBJ2-5, the V gene TRBV6-5; D uncertain. With 6 bases removed from V and 4 bases from J, the gap between germline ends came to 6 bases. The CDR3 consists of 11 residues. Germline V CDR1 and CDR2: MNHEY, SVGAGI. CDR3 sequence (DNA): TGTGCCAGCAGCACCCCAGAGACCCAGTACTTC. Amino acids: CASSTPETQYF.

The V call is TRBV9, the J call TRBJ1-5; 10 nucleotides align to TRBD1. Losses at the gene ends were 3 bases for V and 7 bases for J; bases not matched to a gene: 10. Germline values: CDR1 SGDLS, CDR2 YYNGEE. There are 16 residues in the CDR3. CDR3 sequence: CASSATGTGVGQPQHF. CDR3 DNA: TGTGCCAGCAGCGCGACCGGGACAGGGGTTGGACAGCCCCAGCATTTT.